These 19 T cell receptor beta chains were all obtained from the same sample, sequenced in a study of regulatory T cells in long-lasting Graves disease. Described time point: persistent/refractory GD, antithyroid drugs over 5 years with positive TRAb. The TCR library was made from RNA extracted from PBMCs. CDR3-region Arm-PCR and iRepertoire HTBI primers produced the TCR beta libraries. TCRdb reprocessed the multiplex PCR reads via MiXCR and lists one record per CDR3 protein. The sample holds about 310,000 distinct CDR3 sequences; approximately 20% are singletons and the top ten take about 61%. The specimen comprised peripheral blood mononuclear cells (PBMCs), sampled when the disease was refractory, from a patient treated with antithyroid drugs. Receptors originate from a female donor with Graves disease.

The J gene is TRBJ1-2, the V gene TRBV7-9; tentative D call: TRBD1 (5 bases). Trimming removed 1 base at V and 9 bases at J, with 9 bases between. There are 12 residues in the CDR3. Germline-derived CDR1 and CDR2 are SEHNR and FQNEAQ (reference sequence). CDR3 in DNA: TGTGCCAGCAGCTTAGAAGGGGAGAGCTACACCTTC. Translating it yields CASSLEGESYTF. Combining the CDR3 with reference TRBV7-9 and TRBJ1-2 gives the whole variable domain DTGVSQNPRHKITKRGQNVTFRCDPISEHNRLYWYRQTLGQGPEFLTYFQNEAQLEKSRLLSDRFSAERPKGSFSTLEIQRTEQGDSAMYLCASSLEGESYTFGSGTRLTVV.

This clonotype was counted at least ten times. CDR3 sequence (DNA): TGTGCCAGCAGCCTCGGGGGGAAGACTGAAGCTTTCTTT. Its translation: CASSLGGKTEAFF. The V and J genes are TRBV9 and TRBJ1-1; D may be TRBD1 (5 bases). The CDR3 loop spans 13 amino acids. Trimming shortened V by 4 bases and J by 5 bases, and 12 bases separated the two germline ends. Germline values: CDR1 SGDLS, CDR2 YYNGEE.

The sample holds many counts of this clonotype. This chain links TRBV6-1 with TRBJ1-1; D gene ambiguous. The germline CDR1 and CDR2 sequences are MNHNS and SASEGT. There are 14 residues in the CDR3. V dropped 6 bases and J dropped 1 base, with 12 bases sitting between them. The CDR3 is CASRTPVRNTEAFF. CDR3 sequence (DNA): TGTGCCAGCAGGACCCCTGTGAGGAACACTGAAGCTTTCTTT.

The chain joins TRBV10-3 to TRBJ2-6; a weak D match, TRBD1 (6 bases). Germline V gene lookup returns CDR1 ENHRY and CDR2 SYGVKD. Trimming removed 10 bases at V and 0 bases at J, with 16 bases between. There are 16 residues in the CDR3. CDR3 region: CATQGGPHSGANVLTF. CDR3 DNA: TGTGCCACCCAAGGGGGTCCCCACTCTGGGGCCAACGTCCTGACTTTC.

V and J are TRBV5-6 and TRBJ1-5; 8 bases align to TRBD1. CDR1 and CDR2 (germline): SGHDT, YYEEEE. J gave up 2 bases and V 3 bases, and 4 bases lay outside the gene matches. There are 15 residues in the CDR3. CDR3 DNA: TGTGCCAGCAGCTCACAGGGGGTTGGCAATCAGCCCCAGCATTTT. Its translation is CASSSQGVGNQPQHF.

The V call is TRBV19, the J call TRBJ2-7, with a weak D call TRBD2 (6 bases). Per the germline V gene, CDR1 is LNHDA and CDR2 is SQIVND (reference sequence). With 4 bases removed from V and 0 bases from J, the gap between germline ends came to 16 bases. This CDR3 region has 16 residues. CDR3 in amino acids: CASSTLGLHPSYEQYF. The CDR3 DNA follows: TGTGCCAGTAGTACCCTAGGACTACATCCCTCCTACGAGCAGTACTTC.

This clonotype appeared a few times. The V and J genes are TRBV28 and TRBJ2-5; no clear D. Looked up from germline, CDR1 is MDHEN and CDR2 is SYDVKM. Trimming took off 5 bases at V and 11 bases at J, with 12 bases between the two ends. This CDR3 is built from 11 residues. CDR3 bases: TGTGCCAGCAGTCCTTGGGGTGCTCAGTACTTC. Protein product: CASSPWGAQYF.

The V gene is TRBV5-1, the J gene TRBJ1-6; D unresolved. Per germline, CDR1 SGHRS and CDR2 YFSETQ. The CDR3 runs 15 residues. Trimming pared 0 bases from V and 5 bases from J, leaving 9 bases between. The CDR3: CASSLEAGHNSPLHF. In DNA, the CDR3 is TGCGCCAGCAGCTTGGAGGCAGGCCATAATTCACCCCTCCACTTT. The full variable domain, its missing parts supplied by reference TRBV5-1 and TRBJ1-6, is KAGVTQTPRYLIKTRGQQVTLSCSPISGHRSVSWYQQTPGQGLQFLFEYFSETQRNKGNFPGRFSGRQFSNSRSEMNVSTLELGDSALYLCASSLEAGHNSPLHFGNGTRLTVT.

In its sample, this clonotype was seen a few times. The chain recombines TRBV12-3 or TRBV12-4 with TRBJ1-2, with D hard to call. The CDR3 spans 13 residues. Deletions cut 1 base from V and 6 bases from J, with 9 bases between. The CDR3 coding sequence is TGTGCCAGCAGTTTAGTCGGAGGGCATGGCTACACCTTC. This encodes CASSLVGGHGYTF.

V gene TRBV7-8 combines with J gene TRBJ2-2; tentative D call: TRBD1 (5 bases). The CDR3 is made up of 15 amino acids. The germline V gene encodes CDR1 SGHVS and CDR2 FQNEAQ. V was pared by 4 bases and J by 2 bases, with 11 bases between. CDR3 residues: CASSSRTLNTGELFF. The DNA for the CDR3 is TGTGCCAGCAGCTCCCGGACACTTAACACCGGGGAGCTGTTTTTT.

This clonotype has a handful of counts. This chain links TRBV4-3 with TRBJ1-4; 11 positions agree with TRBD1. Unmatched junction bases numbered 3, after V lost 5 bases and J lost 4 bases. Germline values: CDR1 LGHNA, CDR2 YSLEER. The CDR3 runs to 15 residues. Here the CDR3 reads CASSTGTGGNEKLFF. CDR3 sequence (DNA): TGCGCCAGCAGCACCGGGACAGGGGGTAATGAAAAACTGTTTTTT.

V gene TRBV20-1 combines with J gene TRBJ2-7, with 10 bases that match TRBD2. Germline values: CDR1 DFQATT, CDR2 SNEGSKA (reference sequence). This CDR3 has 15 amino acids. J gave up 4 bases and V 5 bases, and 11 bases lay outside the gene matches. In DNA, the CDR3 is TGCAGTGCTCGACCGGGACTAGCGCAACAATACGAGCAGTACTTC. The encoded protein is CSARPGLAQQYEQYF.

This rearrangement joins TRBV6-1 to TRBJ2-1, with TRBD1 matching 9 bases. This CDR3 is 16 amino acids long. Germline CDR1 MNHNS, CDR2 SASEGT. The J segment lost 2 bases and the V segment lost 6 bases, leaving 8 bases of the junction unmatched. The CDR3 DNA follows: TGTGCCAGCAGGGACGGGGGACAGGGACCCTACAATGAGCAGTTCTTC. Translation: CASRDGGQGPYNEQFF.

Many counts were recorded for this clonotype. The chain combines TRBV28 with TRBJ2-2, with a weak D call TRBD2 (5 bases). The CDR3 extends over 16 amino acids. V dropped 2 bases and J dropped 5 bases, with 15 bases sitting between them. Germline V gene lookup returns CDR1 MDHEN and CDR2 SYDVKM. The CDR3 DNA reads as TGTGCCAGCAGTTTAGCCGTGGGAGTGTGGACCGGGGAGCTGTTTTTT. It specifies CASSLAVGVWTGELFF.

V gene TRBV6-2 or TRBV6-3 combines with J gene TRBJ1-1; D perhaps matches TRBD1 (5 bases). In germline, CDR1 is MNHEY, CDR2 SVGEGT. Trimming removed 4 bases at V and 5 bases at J, with 14 bases between. This CDR3 contains 14 residues. The CDR3 spells CASSSEGRLTEAFF. For the CDR3, the DNA is TGTGCCAGCAGTTCCGAGGGACGATTGACTGAAGCTTTCTTT.

The chain combines TRBV7-2 with TRBJ2-3, with a weak D call TRBD1 (5 bases). The ends were cut back, 3 bases at V and 0 bases at J, with 13 bases in the middle. The CDR3 is 16 amino acids. The V gene's germline CDR1 is SGHTA and CDR2 FQGNSA. CDR3 residues: CASSFQAQASTDTQYF. The CDR3 bases are TGTGCCAGCAGCTTTCAGGCACAGGCTAGCACAGATACGCAGTATTTT.

As concerns this clonotype: This sequence may be a read error, since a much larger clone differs from it by one base. This chain uses TRBV28 with TRBJ1-4, with D tentatively TRBD1 (6 bases). The CDR3 spans 14 residues. From germline, CDR1 is MDHEN and CDR2 SYDVKM. Trimming left V 3 bases short and J 7 bases short, with 12 bases between. The CDR3 reads CASSLGGGGEKLFF. DNA of the CDR3: TGTGCCAGCAGTTTGGGAGGGGGGGGTGAAAAACTGTTTTTT.

This sequence joins TRBV11-2 and TRBJ2-2; 7 bases map to TRBD1. The germline V gene has CDR1 SGHAT and CDR2 FQNNGV. V dropped 2 bases and J dropped 6; count of bases not matched to a gene: 3. The CDR3 has 14 residues. The CDR3 coding sequence is TGTGCCAGCAGCTTACTTGACAGGGCCGGGGAGCTGTTTTTT. Protein: CASSLLDRAGELFF. The full variable domain, its missing parts supplied by reference TRBV11-2 and TRBJ2-2, is EAGVAQSPRYKIIEKRQSVAFWCNPISGHATLYWYQQILGQGPKLLIQFQNNGVVDDSQLPKDRFSAERLKGVDSTLKIQPAKLEDSAVYLCASSLLDRAGELFFGEGSRLTVL.

The table lists this clonotype with many counts. The V and J genes are TRBV28 and TRBJ2-7, with D perhaps assigned TRBD1 or TRBD2 (6 bases each). V lost 2 bases and J 7 bases, leaving 12 bases between the germline ends. The CDR3 totals 13 residues. Germline CDR1 reads MDHEN; CDR2 reads SYDVKM. The CDR3 protein is CASSLGGLPEQYF. DNA for the CDR3: TGTGCCAGCAGTTTAGGGGGGCTACCGGAGCAGTACTTC. The whole variable domain, remainder taken from reference TRBV28 and TRBJ2-7, is DVKVTQSSRYLVKRTGEKVFLECVQDMDHENMFWYRQDPGLGLRLIYFSYDVKMKEKGDIPEGYSVSREKKERFSLILESASTNQTSMYLCASSLGGLPEQYFGPGTRLTVT.